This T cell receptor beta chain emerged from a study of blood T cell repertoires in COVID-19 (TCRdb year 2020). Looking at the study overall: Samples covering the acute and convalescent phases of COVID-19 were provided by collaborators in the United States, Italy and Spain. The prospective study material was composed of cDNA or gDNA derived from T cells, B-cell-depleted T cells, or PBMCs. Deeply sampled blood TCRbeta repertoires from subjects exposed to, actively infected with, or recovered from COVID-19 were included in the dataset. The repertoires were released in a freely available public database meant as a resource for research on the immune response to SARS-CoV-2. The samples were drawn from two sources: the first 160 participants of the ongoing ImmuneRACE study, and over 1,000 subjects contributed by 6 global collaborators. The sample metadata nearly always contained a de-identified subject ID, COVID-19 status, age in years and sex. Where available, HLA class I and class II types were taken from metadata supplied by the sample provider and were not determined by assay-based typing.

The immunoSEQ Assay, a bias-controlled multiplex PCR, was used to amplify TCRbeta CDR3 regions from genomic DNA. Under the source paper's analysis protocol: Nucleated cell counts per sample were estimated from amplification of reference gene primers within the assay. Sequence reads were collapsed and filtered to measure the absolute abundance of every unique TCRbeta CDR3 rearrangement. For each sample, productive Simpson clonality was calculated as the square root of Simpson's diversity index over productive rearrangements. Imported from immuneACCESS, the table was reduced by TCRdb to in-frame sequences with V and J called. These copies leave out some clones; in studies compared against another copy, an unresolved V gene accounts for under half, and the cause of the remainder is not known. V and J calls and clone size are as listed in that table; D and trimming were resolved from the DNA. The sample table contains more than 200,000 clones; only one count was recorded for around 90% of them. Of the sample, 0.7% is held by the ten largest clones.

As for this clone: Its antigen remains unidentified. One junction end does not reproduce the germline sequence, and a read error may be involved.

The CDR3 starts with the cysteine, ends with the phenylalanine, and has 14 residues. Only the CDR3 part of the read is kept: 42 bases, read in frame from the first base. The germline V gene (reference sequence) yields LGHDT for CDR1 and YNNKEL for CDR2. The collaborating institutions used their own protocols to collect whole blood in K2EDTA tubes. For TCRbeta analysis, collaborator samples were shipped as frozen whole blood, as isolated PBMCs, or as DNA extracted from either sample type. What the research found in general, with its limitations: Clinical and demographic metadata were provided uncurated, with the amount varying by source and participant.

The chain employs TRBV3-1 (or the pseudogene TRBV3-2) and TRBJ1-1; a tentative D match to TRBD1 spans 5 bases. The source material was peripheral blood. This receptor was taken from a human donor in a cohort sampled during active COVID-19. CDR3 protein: CASSQDWGGRDRVF. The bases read TGTGCCAGCAGCCAAGATTGGGGGGGGAGAGACAGAGTATTT.